The rows below give T cell receptor beta chains drawn from one sample of a study of T cell responses to AZD1222 COVID-19 vaccine. The method was immunoSEQ multiplex PCR; TCRdb's version includes in-frame clones alone and lacks a portion of them. The sample yields 120,000 or so clones, around 89% seen once. This specimen was peripheral blood, taken on day 0 of AZD1222 vaccination. Source of these receptors: an adult in good health. Each CDR3 is given with its conserved first and last residue. Each record gives: J gene, V gene, clone size, D gene, CDR3 DNA, CDR3 protein. A D gene is named only where the DNA matches it firmly. Some rows mark clone size as missing; the rest say once, few, many or name a class of expanded clone.

TRBJ2-2 TRBV27 - - TGTGCCAGCAGTTTACGGGCTAGGGATGGCACCGGGGAGCTGTTTTTT CASSLRARDGTGELFF
TRBJ1-1 TRBV2 - - TGTGCCAGCAGCGAACAGGGAGCGGACACTGAAGCTTTCTTT CASSEQGADTEAFF
TRBJ2-1 TRBV9 - TRBD2 TGTGCCAGCAGCGTAGGAAGCGGGGGGAGCAATGAGCAGTTCTTC CASSVGSGGSNEQFF
TRBJ2-3 TRBV6-5 once TRBD1 TGTGCCAGCAGTTATGGGGGACAGGGAACAGATACGCAGTATTTT CASSYGGQGTDTQYF
TRBJ2-7 TRBV4-3 - - TGCGCCAGCAGCCAAGGACTACACGGGAGCTACGAGCAGTACTTC CASSQGLHGSYEQYF
TRBJ1-4 TRBV6-5 - TRBD1 TGTGCCAGCAGTTACGGGTCAGGACAGGGTGGTGAAAAACTGTTTTTT CASSYGSGQGGEKLFF
TRBJ1-5 TRBV19 - TRBD1 TGTGCCAGTAGTGGTTTAAAGGGGACAGAAAATCAGCCCCAGCATTTT CASSGLKGTENQPQHF
TRBJ2-7 TRBV5-1 - - TGCGCCAGCAGCTTGGAGTCAATACAAGATTACGAGCAGTACTTC CASSLESIQDYEQYF
TRBJ2-4 TRBV11-2 once - TGTGCCAGCAGCGCCGCCGGGCAGGGAGCCAAAAACATTCAGTACTTC CASSAAGQGAKNIQYF
TRBJ1-2 TRBV30 - - TGTGCCTGGACCCGCGGGGGGCGCGGCTATGGCTACACCTTC CAWTRGGRGYGYTF
TRBJ1-2 TRBV28 - TRBD1 TGTGCCAGCAGAAGGGTACTAGCGCGGACAGGGGCCTCCACTAACTATGGCTACACCTTC CASRRVLARTGASTNYGYTF
TRBJ2-1 TRBV28 - TRBD2 TGTGCCAGCAGCCTAACGGGACTAGCCCAGTTCTTC CASSLTGLAQFF
TRBJ1-3 TRBV9 - - TGTGCCAGCAGCGTGAAAGGGGCAAGTGGAAACACCATATATTTT CASSVKGASGNTIYF
TRBJ1-6 TRBV28 - - TGTGCCAGCAGTTCACCTCGGACAGAGGCGGGAACCTATAATTCACCCCTCCACTTT CASSSPRTEAGTYNSPLHF
TRBJ2-2 TRBV11-2 - - TGTGCCAGCAGCTTTGGGTCGGGGGCATACGGGGAGCTGTTTTTT CASSFGSGAYGELFF
TRBJ1-2 TRBV27 - - TGTGCCAGCAGTTCCCCCTCAGGAAGGGGAGGCTACACCTTC CASSSPSGRGGYTF
TRBJ2-5 TRBV6-5 - - TGTGCCAGCAGTTACAGGGGGGTACGCGGAGAGACCCAGTACTTC CASSYRGVRGETQYF
TRBJ2-7 TRBV9 - TRBD1 TGTGCCAGCAGCTCCCTCCCGGGACAGATCTACGAGCAGTACTTC CASSSLPGQIYEQYF
TRBJ2-7 TRBV6-2/TRBV6-3 - TRBD2 TGTGCCAGCAGCGATGCCGTGAGAGCGGGGGGTTCTAGCGAGCAGTACTTC CASSDAVRAGGSSEQYF
TRBJ1-1 TRBV4-3 once - TGCGCCAGCAGCCAAGATGGGGGTGGGGCTGAAGCTTTCTTT CASSQDGGGAEAFF
TRBJ1-5 TRBV18 once TRBD1 TGTGCCAGCTCACCACAGCCGGGAGACAGGGCCCAGCATTTT CASSPQPGDRAQHF
TRBJ1-3 TRBV6-5 - - TGTGCCAGCAGTTACGGGGTCCTCGAGTCTGGAAACACCATATATTTT CASSYGVLESGNTIYF
TRBJ2-7 TRBV5-6 - - TGTGCCAGCAGCTTGACAGGGAGAGTAAGCGAGCAGTACTTC CASSLTGRVSEQYF
TRBJ2-7 TRBV6-5 - TRBD2 TGTGCCAGCAGGTGGGGCGGGGGAGCTTTCGAGCAGTACTTC CASRWGGGAFEQYF
TRBJ2-1 TRBV19 - - TGTGCCAGTAGGACAACCTTATACGGGACGGAGCAGTTCTTC CASRTTLYGTEQFF
TRBJ2-7 TRBV4-3 - - TGCGCCAGCAGCCAAGGGTTGGGGGGAGCCACCTACGAGCAGTACTTC CASSQGLGGATYEQYF
TRBJ1-6 TRBV28 once - TGTGCCAGCAGTTTATTATCATGGGGTGATTCACCCCTCCACTTT CASSLLSWGDSPLHF
TRBJ2-1 TRBV28 - - TGTGCCAGCAGTGCAGGGCGAGGGGATGAGCAGTTCTTC CASSAGRGDEQFF
TRBJ1-2 TRBV5-6 - - TGTGCCAGCAGCTCGAGGGCCACAGGTATTGGCGGCTACACCTTC CASSSRATGIGGYTF
TRBJ2-7 TRBV7-9 - - TGTGCCAGCAGCTTAGGCGGGCCTTACGAGCAGTACTTC CASSLGGPYEQYF
TRBJ1-1 TRBV18 - TRBD1 TGTGCCAGCTCTGGGACAGAAGCTGAAGCTTTCTTT CASSGTEAEAFF
TRBJ1-6 TRBV5-4 - - TGTGCCAGCAGCTCCCCTAGGGAGGGTTTGGAATCACCCCTCCACTTT CASSSPREGLESPLHF
TRBJ2-1 TRBV24-1 - - TGTGCCACCAGTGATCCCCGTTGGGCCTACAATGAGCAGTTCTTC CATSDPRWAYNEQFF
TRBJ2-1 TRBV28 - TRBD1 TGTGCCAGCAGATCACCGGGACAGGGGATCAATGAGCAGTTCTTC CASRSPGQGINEQFF
TRBJ1-4 TRBV2 - - TGTGCCAGCAGTGAGCATGGCTCTAATGAAAAACTGTTTTTT CASSEHGSNEKLFF
TRBJ1-1 TRBV4-1 - - TGCGCCAGCAGCCAAGCGGGGGGAAGGACTGAAGCTTTCTTT CASSQAGGRTEAFF
TRBJ1-2 TRBV7-9 - TRBD1 TGTGCCAGCAGCATACTACAGGGGGCTGGCTATGGCTACACCTTC CASSILQGAGYGYTF
TRBJ1-3 TRBV5-1 few TRBD1 TGCGCCAGCAGCTCCGCGACAGGGAAGGGAAACACCATATATTTT CASSSATGKGNTIYF
TRBJ1-5 TRBV4-1 - - TGCGCCAGCAGCACCAAGGGTGATAGGGGAGCCCAGCATTTT CASSTKGDRGAQHF
TRBJ1-5 TRBV11-2 - - TGTGCCAGCAGCTTAGATCAGTGGCAGGGTAATCAGCCCCAGCATTTT CASSLDQWQGNQPQHF
TRBJ1-5 TRBV29-1 - - TGCAGCGTTGGAGGAGGCAATCAGCCCCAGCATTTT CSVGGGNQPQHF
TRBJ2-7 TRBV7-9 - TRBD2 TGTGCCAGCAGCCCCGCGACTAGCGGGGGTTACGAGCAGTACTTC CASSPATSGGYEQYF
TRBJ2-7 TRBV4-3 - TRBD1 TGCGCCAGCAGCCAATTGACAGGGGTCGAGCAGTACTTC CASSQLTGVEQYF